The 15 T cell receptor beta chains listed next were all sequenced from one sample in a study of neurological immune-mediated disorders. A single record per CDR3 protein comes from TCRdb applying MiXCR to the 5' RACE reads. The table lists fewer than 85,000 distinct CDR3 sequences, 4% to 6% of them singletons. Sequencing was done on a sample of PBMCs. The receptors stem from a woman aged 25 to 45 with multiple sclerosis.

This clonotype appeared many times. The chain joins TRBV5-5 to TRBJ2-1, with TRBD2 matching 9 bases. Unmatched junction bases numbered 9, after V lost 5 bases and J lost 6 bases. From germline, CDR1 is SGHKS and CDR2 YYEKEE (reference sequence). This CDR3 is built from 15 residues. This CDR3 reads CASSLGASGINEQFF. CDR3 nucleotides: TGTGCCAGCAGTCTAGGGGCTAGCGGGATCAATGAGCAGTTCTTC.

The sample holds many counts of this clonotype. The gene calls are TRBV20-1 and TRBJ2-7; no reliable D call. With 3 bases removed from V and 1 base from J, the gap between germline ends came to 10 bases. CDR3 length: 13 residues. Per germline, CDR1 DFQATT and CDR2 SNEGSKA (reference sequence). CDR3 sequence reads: CSASLWGSYEQYF. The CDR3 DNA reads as TGCAGTGCTAGTCTTTGGGGTTCCTACGAGCAGTACTTC.

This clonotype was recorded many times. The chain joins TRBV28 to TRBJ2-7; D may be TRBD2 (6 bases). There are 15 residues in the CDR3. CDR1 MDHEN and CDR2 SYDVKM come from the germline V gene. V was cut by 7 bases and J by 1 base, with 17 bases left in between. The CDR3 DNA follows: TGTGCCAGCAATTTGGGGGGAAACCCGTCCTACGAGCAGTACTTC. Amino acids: CASNLGGNPSYEQYF.

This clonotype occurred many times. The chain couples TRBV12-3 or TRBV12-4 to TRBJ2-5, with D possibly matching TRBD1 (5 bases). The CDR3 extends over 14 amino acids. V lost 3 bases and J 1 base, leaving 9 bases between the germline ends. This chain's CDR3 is CASSFGTGQETQYF. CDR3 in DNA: TGTGCCAGCAGTTTTGGAACAGGCCAAGAGACCCAGTACTTC.

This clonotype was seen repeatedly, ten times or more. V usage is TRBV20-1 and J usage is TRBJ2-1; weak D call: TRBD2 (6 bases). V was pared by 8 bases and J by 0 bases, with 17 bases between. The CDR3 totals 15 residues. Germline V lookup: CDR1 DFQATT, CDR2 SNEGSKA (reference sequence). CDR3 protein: CSLSASASSYNEQFF. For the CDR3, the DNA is TGCAGTCTGTCGGCTAGCGCTAGCTCCTACAATGAGCAGTTCTTC.

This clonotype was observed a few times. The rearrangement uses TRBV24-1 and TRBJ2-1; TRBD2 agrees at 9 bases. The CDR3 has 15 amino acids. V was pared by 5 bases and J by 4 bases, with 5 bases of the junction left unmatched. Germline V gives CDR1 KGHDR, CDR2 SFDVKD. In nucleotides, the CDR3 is TGTGCCACCAGTGGAGTAGCGGGGGCTTACAATGAGCAGTTCTTC. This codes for CATSGVAGAYNEQFF.

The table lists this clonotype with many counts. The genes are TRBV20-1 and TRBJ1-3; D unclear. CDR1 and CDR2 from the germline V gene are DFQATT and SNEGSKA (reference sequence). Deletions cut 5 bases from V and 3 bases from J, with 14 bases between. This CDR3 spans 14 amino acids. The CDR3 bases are TGCAGTGCTCCGAACCCTTCCCTTGGAAACACCATATATTTT. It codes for CSAPNPSLGNTIYF.

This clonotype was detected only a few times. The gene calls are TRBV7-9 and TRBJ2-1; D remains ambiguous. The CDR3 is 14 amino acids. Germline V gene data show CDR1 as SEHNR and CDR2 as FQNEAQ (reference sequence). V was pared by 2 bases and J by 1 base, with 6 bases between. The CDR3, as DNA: TGTGCCAGCAGCTTAAGTGGTTCCTACAATGAGCAGTTCTTC. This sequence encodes CASSLSGSYNEQFF.

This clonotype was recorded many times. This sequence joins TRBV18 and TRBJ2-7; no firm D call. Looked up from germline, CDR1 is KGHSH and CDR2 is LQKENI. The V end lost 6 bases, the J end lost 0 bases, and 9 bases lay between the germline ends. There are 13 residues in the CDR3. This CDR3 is CASSPDGSYEQYF. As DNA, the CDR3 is TGTGCCAGCTCCCCGGATGGCTCCTACGAGCAGTACTTC.

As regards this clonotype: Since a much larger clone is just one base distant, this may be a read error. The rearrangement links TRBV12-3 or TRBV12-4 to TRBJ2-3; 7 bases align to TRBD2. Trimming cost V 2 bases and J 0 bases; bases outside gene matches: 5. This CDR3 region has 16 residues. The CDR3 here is CASSLLGGTSTDTQYF. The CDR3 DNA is TGTGCCAGCAGTTTACTGGGGGGGACGAGCACAGATACGCAGTATTTT.

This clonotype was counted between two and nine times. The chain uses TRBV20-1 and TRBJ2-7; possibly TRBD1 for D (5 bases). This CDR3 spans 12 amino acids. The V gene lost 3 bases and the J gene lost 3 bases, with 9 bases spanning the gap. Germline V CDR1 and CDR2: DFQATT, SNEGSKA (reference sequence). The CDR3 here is CSASTQGYEQYF. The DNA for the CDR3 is TGCAGTGCTAGTACTCAGGGCTACGAGCAGTACTTC.

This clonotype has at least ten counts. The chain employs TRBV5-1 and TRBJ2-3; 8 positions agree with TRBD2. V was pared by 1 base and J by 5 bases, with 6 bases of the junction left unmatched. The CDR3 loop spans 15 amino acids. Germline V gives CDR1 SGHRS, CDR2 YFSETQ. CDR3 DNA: TGCGCCAGCAGCTTGTCGGGGGGGCCGGGAGATACGCAGTATTTT. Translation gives CASSLSGGPGDTQYF.

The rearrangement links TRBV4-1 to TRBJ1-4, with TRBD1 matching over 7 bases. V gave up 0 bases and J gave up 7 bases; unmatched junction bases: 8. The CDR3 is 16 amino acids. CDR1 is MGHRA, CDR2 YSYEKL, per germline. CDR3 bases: TGCGCCAGCAGCCAAGATCGGATGCAGGGGGGTGAAAAACTGTTTTTT. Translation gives CASSQDRMQGGEKLFF.

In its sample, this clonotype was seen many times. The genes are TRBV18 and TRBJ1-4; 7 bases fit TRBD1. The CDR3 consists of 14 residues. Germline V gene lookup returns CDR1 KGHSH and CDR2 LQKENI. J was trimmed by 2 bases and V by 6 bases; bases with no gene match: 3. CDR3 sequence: CASSTGVTNEKLFF. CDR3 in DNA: TGTGCCAGCTCTACAGGGGTGACTAATGAAAAACTGTTTTTT.

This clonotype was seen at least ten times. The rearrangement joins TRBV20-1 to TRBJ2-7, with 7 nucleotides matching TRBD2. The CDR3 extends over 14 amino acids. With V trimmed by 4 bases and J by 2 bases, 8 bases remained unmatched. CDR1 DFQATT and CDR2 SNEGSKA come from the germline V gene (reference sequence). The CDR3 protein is CSATPGGLAYEQYF. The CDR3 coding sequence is TGCAGTGCTACCCCGGGGGGTTTGGCCTACGAGCAGTACTTC.